The clone carrying this T cell receptor (beta chain) was seen repeatedly, ten times or more. This CDR3 comprises 12 residues. Trimming removed 8 bases from V and 4 bases from J; junction bases left unmatched: 4. CDR1 is LNHDA and CDR2 is SQIVND in the germline V gene (reference sequence). This entry is derived from a study of regulatory T cells in long-lasting Graves disease. Both iRepertoire HTBI primers and Arm-PCR of CDR3 regions were used to build the TCR beta libraries. TCRdb independently ran MiXCR on the multiplex PCR reads; one entry per CDR3 protein. This sample has some 280,000 distinct CDR3 sequences, with around 21% found just once. This sample's time point: persistent/refractory GD, antithyroid drugs over 5 years with positive TRAb. RNA from PBMCs was the source of the TCR library.

This sequence joins TRBV19 and TRBJ1-2; TRBD1 matches at 7 bases. The receptor comes from a female donor with Graves disease. This specimen consisted of peripheral blood mononuclear cells (PBMCs), obtained when the disease was refractory, from a patient treated with antithyroid drugs. The CDR3 region is CASWDRRYGYTF. The CDR3 DNA reads as TGTGCCAGTTGGGACAGACGCTATGGCTACACCTTC.